These 14 T cell receptor beta chains were all obtained from the same sample, sequenced in a study of beta chain features in type 1 diabetes (dated by TCRdb to 2017 to 2018). Receptor libraries were prepared by the immunoSEQ multiplex PCR assay. All of the isolated RNA was reverse transcribed with the High Capacity cDNA Reverse Transcription Kit, so expressed TCRB transcripts were sequenced. In its TCRdb copy, this immuneACCESS table keeps in-frame sequences only and misses some clones. Where compared with another copy, unresolved V genes explain less than half of these, and the others have no known cause. A total of roughly 500,000 clones appear in this sample, approximately 10% of them only once. The ten largest clones capture around 0.05% of the sample. Sequencing input: naive CD4+ T cells from blood. Interpreted using the paper, the cell subset or site label stands for: true naive CD4+ T cells. The receptors stem from a woman aged 18-30 years in good health.

V and J are TRBV2 and TRBJ2-7; D may match TRBD1 or TRBD2 (5 bases each). The CDR3 runs to 12 residues. Trimming took 8 bases from V and 2 from J, leaving 10 bases between them. CDR1 is SNHLY and CDR2 is FYNNEI in the germline V gene. The CDR3 DNA follows: TGTGCCAGCCGGGACGGACCCTACGAGCAGTACTTC. It yields the protein CASRDGPYEQYF.

This clone occurred many times. The chain carries TRBV15 and TRBJ2-4, with D possibly being TRBD1 (5 bases). The CDR3 covers 15 residues. The V and J ends lost 9 bases and 1 base respectively, with 16 bases between them. Germline CDR1 is LNHNV and CDR2 is YYDKDF (reference sequence). The CDR3 is CATVQGGMAKNIQYF. CDR3 nucleotides: TGTGCCACTGTCCAGGGTGGGATGGCCAAAAACATTCAGTACTTC.

The sample holds a few counts of this clone. The chain carries TRBV15 and TRBJ2-5; D remains ambiguous. Trimming left V 2 bases short and J 5 bases short, with 6 bases between. The CDR3 runs to 12 residues. Germline CDR1 reads LNHNV; CDR2 reads YYDKDF (reference sequence). The CDR3 protein is CATSRRKETQYF. As DNA, the CDR3 is TGTGCCACCAGCAGAAGGAAGGAGACCCAGTACTTC.

The chain carries TRBV7-9 and TRBJ1-1, with a possible D match to TRBD1 (5 bases). Per germline, CDR1 SEHNR and CDR2 FQNEAQ (reference sequence). This CDR3 is built from 14 residues. V was clipped by 3 bases and J by 0 bases, with 8 bases between them. For the CDR3, the DNA is TGTGCCAGCAGCTTTGGGGGGTTGAACACTGAAGCTTTCTTT. Encoded protein: CASSFGGLNTEAFF. The complete variable domain, with remaining parts taken from reference TRBV7-9 and TRBJ1-1, reads DTGVSQNPRHKITKRGQNVTFRCDPISEHNRLYWYRQTLGQGPEFLTYFQNEAQLEKSRLLSDRFSAERPKGSFSTLEIQRTEQGDSAMYLCASSFGGLNTEAFFGQGTRLTVV.

To note about this clone: Different DNA sequences within this sample yield the same CDR3. The V and J genes are TRBV29-1 and TRBJ1-5; TRBD1 matches 8 bases. CDR3 length: 14 residues. CDR1 is SQVTM, CDR2 ANQGSEA, per germline. The V segment lost 6 bases and the J segment 4 bases; nucleotides outside the gene matches: 8. CDR3 in amino acids: CSVAGQGGNQPQHF. Here the CDR3 DNA reads TGCAGCGTAGCTGGACAGGGAGGGAATCAGCCCCAGCATTTT.

This clone was found a few times. The chain employs TRBV7-9 and TRBJ2-3; TRBD2 agrees at 9 bases. Germline loops: CDR1 SEHNR, CDR2 FQNEAQ (reference sequence). The ends lost 5 bases at V and 4 bases at J; junction bases unmatched: 10. The CDR3 has 16 residues. CDR3 residues: CASSDAGLALSDTQYF. The DNA for the CDR3 is TGTGCCAGCAGCGACGCGGGACTAGCATTGTCAGATACGCAGTATTTT.

The CDR3 is CASSPTSGGTRNEQFF. The CDR3 bases are TGTGCCAGCAGTCCGACTAGCGGGGGGACCCGAAATGAGCAGTTCTTC. The chain recombines TRBV27 with TRBJ2-1; 13 bases map to TRBD2. CDR1 is MNHEY and CDR2 is SMNVEV in the germline V gene (reference sequence). The CDR3 runs to 16 residues. Germline trimming cut 5 bases from V and 7 bases from J; bases unmatched to any gene: 8.

In this sample, this clone turned up a few times. This chain connects TRBV21-1 to TRBJ2-7; the DNA was not compared with TRBD1, the D call given in the table. TRBV21-1 is assigned pseudogene status. This CDR3 spans 12 amino acids. CDR3 region: CASSKGLVGPHV. The CDR3 region has the DNA TGTGCCAGCAGCAAAGGGCTGGTGGGCCCTCACGTC.

This clone has only a few counts. The rearrangement links TRBV7-2 to TRBJ2-7; D is uncertain. The V gene's germline CDR1 is SGHTA and CDR2 FQGNSA. Trimming took off 2 bases at V and 6 bases at J, with 8 bases between the two ends. The CDR3 covers 12 residues. In nucleotides, the CDR3 is TGTGCCAGCAGCTTACGCCCTGGCGAGCAGTACGTC. Translation gives CASSLRPGEQYV.

This clone was detected a few times. The chain carries TRBV15 and TRBJ2-2; the D gene is possibly TRBD1 (5 bases). This CDR3 comprises 17 residues. V lost 0 bases and J 0 bases, leaving 11 bases between the germline ends. Germline CDR1 LNHNV, CDR2 YYDKDF (reference sequence). The CDR3 here is CATSRDQWGANTGELFF. The CDR3, as DNA: TGTGCCACCAGCAGAGATCAATGGGGCGCGAACACCGGGGAGCTGTTTTTT.

A few counts support this clone. J is TRBJ2-1 and V is TRBV7-9; 8 bases are shared with TRBD2. Germline loops: CDR1 SEHNR, CDR2 FQNEAQ (reference sequence). There are 15 residues in the CDR3. Losses at the gene ends were 5 bases for V and 6 bases for J; bases not matched to a gene: 9. The CDR3 DNA sequence: TGTGCCAGCAGCAAGACTAGCGTCGTGGGCAATGAGCAGTTCTTC. As protein: CASSKTSVVGNEQFF. Full variable domain (rest looked up from reference TRBV7-9 and TRBJ2-1): DTGVSQNPRHKITKRGQNVTFRCDPISEHNRLYWYRQTLGQGPEFLTYFQNEAQLEKSRLLSDRFSAERPKGSFSTLEIQRTEQGDSAMYLCASSKTSVVGNEQFFGPGTRLTVL.

This chain links TRBV15 with TRBJ2-3, with D possibly being TRBD1 (5 bases). The CDR3 covers 15 residues. Germline loops: CDR1 LNHNV, CDR2 YYDKDF (reference sequence). V was cut by 1 base and J by 4 bases, with 12 bases left in between. CDR3 protein: CATSRVRQGADTQYF. DNA of the CDR3: TGTGCCACCAGCAGAGTGAGGCAGGGCGCAGATACGCAGTATTTT.

The rearrangement links TRBV9 to TRBJ1-5; TRBD1 matches at 7 bases. This CDR3 has 17 residues. The germline V gene encodes CDR1 SGDLS and CDR2 YYNGEE. The V segment lost 4 bases and the J segment 0 bases; nucleotides outside the gene matches: 10. CDR3 coding DNA: TGTGCCAGCAGCCTAGGGGCAGGGACAGATAGCAATCAGCCCCAGCATTTT. Translating gives CASSLGAGTDSNQPQHF.

This clone was counted between two and nine times. The chain employs TRBV4-3 and TRBJ2-1; TRBD2 matches 8 bases. Germline values: CDR1 LGHNA, CDR2 YSLEER. This CDR3 is 16 amino acids long. The junction had 4 bases not matched to a gene; V was cut back by 0 bases and J by 3 bases. The CDR3 here is CASSQDRAGDYNEQFF. CDR3 in DNA: TGCGCCAGCAGCCAAGATCGAGCGGGAGACTACAATGAGCAGTTCTTC.